The rows below give T cell receptor beta chains drawn from one sample of a study of blood T cell repertoires in COVID-19. Assay used: immunoSEQ multiplex PCR; TCRdb lists only in-frame clones, some missing. There are around 170,000 clones in the sample; roughly four fifths occur only once, and 5.5% to 7.5% lies in the top ten. Sequencing was performed on peripheral blood. These receptors came from a woman between 35 and 50 years old with acute or convalescent COVID-19. Both conserved end residues are part of each CDR3. A D gene is named only where the DNA matches it firmly. Only part of the rows carry a size: once, few, many, or a class if the clone is expanded.

J	D	V	size	CDR3	DNA
TRBJ2-2	TRBD1	TRBV6-5	NA	CASTRGRDWYGELFF	TGTGCCAGCACCAGGGGGCGCGATTGGTACGGGGAGCTGTTTTTT
TRBJ1-2	TRBD1	TRBV5-1	NA	CASSLGTGSLQDYGYTF	TGCGCCAGCAGCTTAGGGACAGGCAGTCTCCAGGACTATGGCTACACCTTC
TRBJ1-2	NA	TRBV5-1	NA	CASSSAAGSYGYTF	TGCGCCAGCAGCTCCGCCGCGGGTAGCTATGGCTACACCTTC
TRBJ2-5	TRBD1	TRBV6-5	NA	CASRTGAETQYF	TGTGCCAGCAGAACAGGGGCAGAGACCCAGTACTTC
TRBJ2-3	NA	TRBV2	NA	CASTSDWSDTQYF	TGTGCCAGCACTAGCGATTGGTCAGATACGCAGTATTTT
TRBJ1-1	NA	TRBV3-1/TRBV3-2	NA	CASSQGGGRSTEAFF	TGTGCCAGCAGCCAAGGCGGGGGCCGGAGCACTGAAGCTTTCTTT
TRBJ2-2	NA	TRBV5-1	NA	CASSSFFNTGELFF	TGCGCCAGCAGCTCCTTTTTTAACACCGGGGAGCTGTTTTTT
TRBJ2-7	TRBD1	TRBV19	NA	CASSTGTGEKYEQYF	TGTGCCAGTAGTACCGGGACAGGGGAAAAGTACGAGCAGTACTTC
TRBJ2-3	NA	TRBV28	NA	CASLWEATDTQYF	TGTGCCAGCCTTTGGGAGGCAACAGATACGCAGTATTTT
TRBJ2-1	NA	TRBV20-1	NA	CSTGSDEQFF	TGCAGTACCGGAAGCGATGAGCAGTTCTTC
TRBJ1-4	NA	TRBV6-5	NA	CASSYSQGGAGRLFF	TGTGCCAGCAGCTATTCCCAGGGCGGAGCGGGTAGACTGTTTTTT
TRBJ1-1	NA	TRBV7-9	NA	CASSSQGGREAFF	TGTGCCAGCAGCTCCCAGGGCGGCAGGGAAGCTTTCTTT
TRBJ2-3	NA	TRBV9	NA	CASSVEGGTLPQDTQYF	TGTGCCAGCAGCGTCGAGGGGGGGACTCTCCCCCAGGATACGCAGTATTTT
TRBJ2-1	TRBD2	TRBV13	NA	CASSPGGGRSHNEQFF	TGTGCCAGCAGCCCGGGCGGCGGGAGGTCCCACAATGAGCAGTTCTTC
TRBJ1-1	NA	TRBV6-5	NA	CASSYSGVSNTEAFF	TGTGCCAGCAGTTACTCGGGCGTTTCGAACACTGAAGCTTTCTTT
TRBJ1-2	NA	TRBV29-1	NA	CSVEGSSRREGYTF	TGCAGCGTTGAGGGGTCCTCTAGAAGGGAGGGCTACACCTTC
TRBJ1-5	NA	TRBV3-1/TRBV3-2	NA	CASSQGSLSNQPQHF	TGTGCCAGCAGCCAGGGCAGTTTAAGCAATCAGCCCCAGCATTTT
TRBJ2-5	TRBD2	TRBV6-5	NA	CASRVTSFETQYF	TGTGCCAGCAGGGTGACTAGCTTTGAGACCCAGTACTTC
TRBJ2-2	NA	TRBV7-2	NA	CASSLNRVTGELFF	TGTGCCAGCAGCTTAAACAGGGTTACCGGGGAGCTGTTTTTT
TRBJ2-1	TRBD1	TRBV6-5	NA	CASMTGANEQFF	TGTGCCAGCATGACAGGGGCAAATGAGCAGTTCTTC
TRBJ1-2	NA	TRBV12-3/TRBV12-4	NA	CASRPSESYGYTF	TGTGCCAGCAGACCGTCTGAGTCCTATGGCTACACCTTC
TRBJ2-3	TRBD2	TRBV5-1	NA	CASSLAASGLSTDTQYF	TGCGCCAGCAGCTTGGCCGCTAGCGGGCTAAGCACAGATACGCAGTATTTT
TRBJ1-4	NA	TRBV29-1	NA	CSAREGATNEKLFF	TGCAGCGCCCGGGAGGGGGCAACTAATGAAAAACTGTTTTTT
TRBJ2-7	TRBD1	TRBV5-6	once	CASSFNRQGLYEQYF	TGTGCCAGCAGCTTTAACAGACAGGGGTTATACGAGCAGTACTTC
TRBJ2-7	TRBD2	TRBV4-1	NA	CASSQGLGGIYEQYF	TGCGCCAGCAGCCAAGGGTTGGGAGGGATCTACGAGCAGTACTTC
TRBJ1-2	NA	TRBV19	NA	CASKTGSANYGYTF	TGTGCCAGTAAAACAGGATCCGCTAACTATGGCTACACCTTC
TRBJ1-4	NA	TRBV4-1	NA	CASSQTGATNEKLFF	TGCGCCAGCAGCCAGACAGGTGCAACTAATGAAAAACTGTTTTTT
TRBJ2-1	TRBD2	TRBV9	NA	CASSVGTSGGHEQFF	TGTGCCAGCAGCGTAGGTACTAGCGGGGGCCATGAGCAGTTCTTC
TRBJ1-1	NA	TRBV5-4	NA	CASSRGAPGTPTEAFF	TGTGCCAGCAGCCGAGGAGCGCCCGGGACACCCACTGAAGCTTTCTTT
TRBJ1-5	NA	TRBV2	few	CASSGTGSNQPQHF	TGTGCCAGCAGTGGTACAGGGAGCAATCAGCCCCAGCATTTT
TRBJ2-1	NA	TRBV29-1	once	CSVDSQGHPNEQFF	TGCAGCGTTGACTCGCAGGGACACCCCAATGAGCAGTTCTTC
TRBJ2-1	TRBD1	TRBV6-4	few	CASSDQRTGEVIKQFF	TGTGCCAGCAGTGACCAAAGGACAGGGGAAGTAATTAAGCAGTTCTTC
TRBJ1-1	NA	TRBV6-5	few	CASSRVSGDTEAFF	TGTGCCAGCAGTCGGGTATCAGGGGACACTGAAGCTTTCTTT
TRBJ2-2	NA	TRBV15	NA	CATTAGRTGELFF	TGTGCCACCACGGCAGGGCGAACCGGGGAGCTGTTTTTT
TRBJ1-2	NA	TRBV5-5	NA	CASSFGGNNYGYTF	TGTGCCAGCAGCTTCGGGGGAAACAACTATGGCTACACCTTC
TRBJ2-5	NA	TRBV10-3	NA	CAISDLAGPFQETQYF	TGTGCCATCAGTGACTTGGCAGGTCCGTTCCAAGAGACCCAGTACTTC
TRBJ1-2	TRBD1	TRBV6-5	NA	CASSLTGAYGYTF	TGTGCCAGCAGCCTAACAGGGGCCTATGGCTACACCTTC
TRBJ1-1	NA	TRBV24-1	NA	CATRGGEPEAFF	TGTGCCACCAGAGGGGGGGAGCCTGAAGCTTTCTTT
TRBJ2-7	NA	TRBV27	once	CASPPPGQGICAAYEQYF	TGTGCCAGCCCACCACCGGGACAAGGGATTTGTGCGGCCTACGAGCAGTACTTC
TRBJ1-1	NA	TRBV6-4	NA	CASSDLEAFF	TGTGCCAGCAGTGACTTAGAAGCTTTCTTT
TRBJ2-7	NA	TRBV23-1	NA	CASSIKREQYF	TGCGCCAGCAGCATTAAGCGCGAGCAGTACTTC
TRBJ2-7	TRBD2	TRBV11-2	NA	CASSLGLAGGLSSYEQYF	TGTGCCAGCAGCTTGGGACTAGCGGGGGGATTAAGCTCCTACGAGCAGTACTTC
TRBJ2-7	NA	TRBV19	NA	CASSPIEGTAYEQYF	TGTGCCAGTAGTCCCATCGAGGGAACAGCCTACGAGCAGTACTTC
TRBJ1-4	NA	TRBV28	NA	CASSPRGVDEKLFF	TGTGCCAGCAGTCCCAGGGGTGTCGATGAAAAACTGTTTTTT
TRBJ1-4	NA	TRBV3-1/TRBV3-2	once	CASQQGGSEKLFF	TGTGCCAGTCAACAGGGTGGAAGTGAAAAACTGTTTTTT